This TCR beta chain derives from a study of CD8+CD57+ T cells in acquired aplastic anemia. According to the study, genomic DNA was the template for TCR beta VDJ and CDR3 profiling. Each CDR3 protein gets one entry after TCRdb re-called the reads with MiXCR. The sample includes fewer than 150,000 distinct CDR3 sequences, around 48% of them seen just once. The sequenced sample consisted of sorted CD4+, CD8+, or CD8+CD57+ T cells (not recorded which) from PBMCs. The clonotype comes from a human donor in good health, serving as a control.

In DNA, the CDR3 is TGCAGTGCCATAGACAGGGGTAATTCACCCCTCCACTTT. It encodes CSAIDRGNSPLHF. The genes are TRBV20-1 and TRBJ1-6; 8 nucleotides align to TRBD1. CDR1 and CDR2 (germline): DFQATT, SNEGSKA (reference sequence). The CDR3 loop spans 13 amino acids. With 6 bases clipped from V and 6 bases from J, the junction kept 4 bases outside the gene matches.